Shown below are 10 T cell receptor beta chains from a single sample sequenced in a study of cytomegalovirus exposure and HLA in healthy donors. The PCR had 60 Vbeta and 13 Jbeta primers. Measured with immunoSEQ multiplex PCR; TCRdb has only the in-frame clones, and not every one. Altogether fewer than 150,000 clones are present, 80% being singletons, with the ten largest covering around 5%. Sequencing was carried out using PBMCs. Receptors were obtained from a male donor in good health and CMV-seronegative.

The J gene is TRBJ1-1, the V gene TRBV27; possible D gene TRBD1, 5 bases. CDR3 length: 16 residues. CDR1 is MNHEY and CDR2 is SMNVEV in the germline V gene (reference sequence). Trimming left V 5 bases short and J 1 base short, with 17 bases between. CDR3 DNA: TGTGCCAGCAGTACCATCATGACAGCTAAGAACACTGAAGCTTTCTTT. Its protein product is CASSTIMTAKNTEAFF.

This clone was recorded once. This chain uses TRBV28 with TRBJ1-4, with D uncertain. Trimming removed 5 bases at V and 3 bases at J, with 13 bases between. Germline CDR1 MDHEN, CDR2 SYDVKM. The CDR3 consists of 15 residues. The CDR3 DNA reads TGTGCCAGCAGTAGGATAGGAGAATCTAATGAAAAACTGTTTTTT. Translated, it gives CASSRIGESNEKLFF. Full variable domain (outside the CDR3, taken from reference TRBV28 and TRBJ1-4): DVKVTQSSRYLVKRTGEKVFLECVQDMDHENMFWYRQDPGLGLRLIYFSYDVKMKEKGDIPEGYSVSREKKERFSLILESASTNQTSMYLCASSRIGESNEKLFFGSGTQLSVL.

This clone was seen once. The chain couples TRBV7-9 to TRBJ2-2; TRBD1 might be the D (7 bases). The length of the CDR3 is 16 residues. Germline V gene data show CDR1 as SEHNR and CDR2 as FQNEAQ (reference sequence). V was clipped by 5 bases and J by 4 bases, with 17 bases between them. CDR3 sequence (DNA): TGTGCCAGCAGCCCGTCGGGGGCAGGGGGCACCGGGGAGCTGTTTTTT. This encodes CASSPSGAGGTGELFF.

The chain employs TRBV5-4 and TRBJ2-4, with TRBD2 matching 10 bases. The CDR3 spans 15 residues. CDR1 is SGHNT and CDR2 is YYREEE in the germline V gene (reference sequence). Losses at the gene ends were 1 base for V and 5 bases for J; bases not matched to a gene: 3. The CDR3 DNA is TGTGCCAGCAGCTTGTCTAGCGGGGGCGAAAACATTCAGTACTTC. This translates into CASSLSSGGENIQYF.

This clone appeared once. V usage is TRBV2 and J usage is TRBJ1-2; D is possibly TRBD1 (6 bases). Germline V gene data show CDR1 as SNHLY and CDR2 as FYNNEI. The CDR3 covers 15 residues. The V end lost 3 bases, the J end lost 8 bases, and 19 bases lay between the germline ends. In DNA, the CDR3 is TGTGCCAGCAGTGACGCCTTAACAGGGTTTGGGGGCTACACCTTC. As protein: CASSDALTGFGGYTF.

The V call is TRBV5-1, the J call TRBJ1-2; 7 nucleotides match TRBD1. With 4 bases clipped from V and 4 bases from J, the junction kept 16 bases outside the gene matches. Germline V gene sequence: CDR1 SGHRS, CDR2 YFSETQ. The CDR3 runs to 17 residues. The chain's CDR3 is CASSLGTATTSFYGYTF. CDR3 coding DNA: TGCGCCAGCAGCCTCGGGACAGCGACAACCTCCTTCTATGGCTACACCTTC.

The V and J genes are TRBV6-5 and TRBJ2-5, with D tentatively TRBD1 (6 bases). Per the germline V gene, CDR1 is MNHEY and CDR2 is SVGAGI. V dropped 4 bases and J dropped 2 bases, with 11 bases sitting between them. The CDR3 is 14 residues long. The CDR3 DNA reads as TGTGCCAGCAGTTTTGGGGGCCCACAAGAGACCCAGTACTTC. Protein: CASSFGGPQETQYF.

V and J are TRBV2 and TRBJ1-1, with 8 bases lining up with TRBD1. The germline V gene has CDR1 SNHLY and CDR2 FYNNEI. The J segment lost 6 bases and the V segment lost 6 bases, leaving 12 bases of the junction unmatched. The CDR3 runs 15 residues. CDR3 DNA sequence: TGTGCCAGCAGAGAAAGACAGGGGTGGTTCCCTGAAGCTTTCTTT. It specifies CASRERQGWFPEAFF.

The chain employs TRBV6-6 and TRBJ1-6; tentatively, D is TRBD1 (6 bases). CDR1 MNHNY and CDR2 SVGAGI come from the germline V gene (reference sequence). The V end was cut by 5 bases, the J end by 1 base, with 6 bases between. The CDR3 has 14 residues. DNA for the CDR3: TGTGCCAGCAGTACAGGGTCCTATAATTCACCCCTCCACTTT. Translated: CASSTGSYNSPLHF.

This chain uses TRBV28 with TRBJ1-2; D is perhaps TRBD1 (6 bases). The V gene's germline CDR1 is MDHEN and CDR2 SYDVKM. V gave up 3 bases and J gave up 8 bases, with 16 bases separating them. The CDR3 runs to 14 residues. The CDR3 bases are TGTGCCAGCAGTTTGGACAGTCCCAGGGGAGGCTACACCTTC. It specifies CASSLDSPRGGYTF.